This T cell receptor beta chain came from a study of blood T cells in healthy people across ages. A second about 7 to 11 cycle PCR used barcoded and J-beta primers. A template-switch adaptor containing 12 random nucleotides labeled each cDNA molecule. TCRdb redid the calling of the 5' RACE reads with MiXCR, one entry per CDR3 protein. The sample lists some 900,000 distinct CDR3 sequences, about 48% occurring once. The V gene's germline CDR1 is DFQATT and CDR2 SNEGSKA (reference sequence). The CDR3 has 14 residues. V was shortened by 3 bases and J by 5 bases, with 11 bases between the two germline ends. This clonotype has more than one count but fewer than ten. Its antigen is still unknown. Overall study results and limits: With age, beta diversity per million T cells declined roughly linearly, significantly by approximately 41. Among long-lived donors, naive CD4+ cells were more numerous and diversity higher than in aged donors.

The V call is TRBV20-1, the J call TRBJ1-6; D is perhaps TRBD1 (5 bases). This sequence originates from a young man in good health. The specimen was blood. CDR3 coding DNA: TGCAGTGCTAGGTTACAGGCGGATAATTCACCCCTCCACTTT. It codes for CSARLQADNSPLHF.